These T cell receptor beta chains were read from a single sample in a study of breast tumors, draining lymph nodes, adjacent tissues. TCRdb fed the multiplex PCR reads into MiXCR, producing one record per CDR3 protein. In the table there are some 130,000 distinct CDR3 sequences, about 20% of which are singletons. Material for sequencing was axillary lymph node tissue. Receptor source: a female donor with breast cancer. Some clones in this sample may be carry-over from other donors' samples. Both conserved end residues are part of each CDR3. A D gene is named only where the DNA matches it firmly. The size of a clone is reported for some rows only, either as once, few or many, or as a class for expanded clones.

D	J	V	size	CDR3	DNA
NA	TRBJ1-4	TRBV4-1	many	CASSQGINEKLFF	TGCGCCAGCAGCCAAGGGATTAATGAAAAACTGTTTTTT
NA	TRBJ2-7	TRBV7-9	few	CASSLPNGEGSSYEQYF	TGTGCCAGCAGCTTACCTAATGGAGAGGGGAGCTCCTACGAGCAGTACTTC
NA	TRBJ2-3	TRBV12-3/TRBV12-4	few	CASSWTGGTDTQYF	TGTGCCAGCAGTTGGACGGGAGGCACAGATACGCAGTATTTT
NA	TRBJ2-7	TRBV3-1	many	CASVKGGEQYF	TGTGCCAGCGTTAAAGGGGGCGAGCAGTACTTC
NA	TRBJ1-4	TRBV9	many	CASSVGETSNEKLFF	TGTGCCAGCAGCGTAGGGGAGACCTCTAATGAAAAACTGTTTTTT
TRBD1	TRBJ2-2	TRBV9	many	CASSGQQGAATGELFF	TGTGCCAGCAGCGGACAACAGGGGGCTGCCACCGGGGAGCTGTTTTTT
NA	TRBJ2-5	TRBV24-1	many	CATQGVGQETQYF	TGTGCCACCCAGGGTGTAGGCCAAGAGACCCAGTACTTC
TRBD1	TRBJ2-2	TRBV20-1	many	CSASRYRGFQSETGELFF	TGCAGTGCTAGTCGGTACAGGGGGTTCCAAAGCGAAACCGGGGAGCTGTTTTTT
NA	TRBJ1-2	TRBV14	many	CASSVLGVHGYTF	TGTGCCAGCAGCGTACTCGGTGTCCATGGCTACACCTTC
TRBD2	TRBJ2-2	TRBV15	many	CATSREAGAATGELFF	TGTGCCACCAGCAGAGAAGCGGGAGCTGCAACCGGGGAGCTGTTTTTT
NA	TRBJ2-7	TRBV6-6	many	CASSSWRLKEQYF	TGTGCCAGCAGTTCATGGCGACTAAAAGAGCAGTACTTC
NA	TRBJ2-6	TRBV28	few	CASTSIDGLEGSGANVLTF	TGTGCCAGCACCTCGATAGATGGCCTCGAGGGCTCTGGGGCCAACGTCCTGACTTTC
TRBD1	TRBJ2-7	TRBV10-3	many	CAISERQGVGSYEQYF	TGTGCCATCAGTGAGAGGCAGGGGGTGGGTTCCTACGAGCAGTACTTC
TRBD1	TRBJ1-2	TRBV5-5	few	CASSLSGTAYGYTF	TGTGCCAGCAGCCTCTCGGGGACAGCCTATGGCTACACCTTC
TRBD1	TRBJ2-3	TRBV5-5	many	CASSLGTGSSTDTQYF	TGTGCCAGCAGCTTAGGGACAGGGAGTAGCACAGATACGCAGTATTTT
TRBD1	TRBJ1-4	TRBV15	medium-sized	CATSRDRPAGGEKLFF	TGTGCCACCAGCAGAGATCGGCCCGCAGGGGGTGAAAAACTGTTTTTT
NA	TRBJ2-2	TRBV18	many	CASSPDRTGELFF	TGTGCCAGCTCACCAGACAGAACCGGGGAGCTGTTTTTT
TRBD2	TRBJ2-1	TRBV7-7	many	CASSLVTGLAALNEQFF	TGTGCTAGCAGCTTAGTAACAGGACTAGCGGCACTCAATGAGCAGTTCTTC
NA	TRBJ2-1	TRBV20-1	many	CSVREGGDEQFF	TGCAGTGTTAGAGAGGGTGGCGATGAGCAGTTCTTC
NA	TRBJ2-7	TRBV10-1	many	CASSDQVTYEQYF	TGCGCCAGCAGTGACCAGGTCACCTACGAGCAGTACTTC
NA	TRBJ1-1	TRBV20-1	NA	CSAKFLTEAFF	TGCAGTGCTAAATTCTTAACTGAAGCTTTCTTT
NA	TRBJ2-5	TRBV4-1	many	CASSQVTGLLGETQYF	TGCGCCAGCAGCCAAGTTACAGGGTTGTTAGGAGAGACCCAGTACTTC